What follows are 31 T cell receptor beta chains derived from one specimen sequenced in a study of T cells in Graves' hyperthyroidism and ophthalmopathy. There were TCR beta CDR3 regions amplified from RNA transcripts. Primed by the HTBI set, a first-round RT-PCR was run on the TCR CDR3. Each CDR3 protein is one row after TCRdb ran MiXCR on the multiplex PCR reads. The sample contains about 610,000 distinct CDR3 sequences, 40% to 55% of which appear only once. The sequenced sample consisted of peripheral blood or thyroid tissue (not recorded which). Receptor source: a woman aged 18-30 years with Graves' hyperthyroidism.

The rearrangement links TRBV7-6 to TRBJ1-2, with D possibly TRBD1 on 6 matching bases. This CDR3 comprises 14 residues. Germline loops: CDR1 SGHVS, CDR2 FNYEAQ. Trimming removed 5 bases at V and 5 bases at J, with 15 bases between. The CDR3 here is CASSRGDEQYGYTF. Written as DNA, the CDR3 is TGTGCCAGCAGCAGGGGGGACGAGCAGTATGGCTACACCTTC.

J is TRBJ1-3 and V is TRBV6-6; 8 bases fit TRBD1. The CDR3 is made up of 15 amino acids. Trimming took 6 bases from V and 6 from J; bases not matched to a gene: 10. Germline-derived CDR1 and CDR2 are MNHNY and SVGAGI (reference sequence). DNA for the CDR3: TGTGCCAGCAGCCCCGGGACAGGCGATGTAAACACCATATATTTT. This encodes CASSPGTGDVNTIYF.

At least ten counts were recorded for this clonotype. The chain uses TRBV7-9 and TRBJ1-5; 10 bases fit TRBD1. CDR1 is SEHNR, CDR2 FQNEAQ, per germline (reference sequence). J lost 5 bases, V lost 3 bases, and 4 bases had no gene match. This CDR3 has 15 residues. The CDR3 bases are TGTGCCAGCAGCTTGACAGGGGGCGGAGATCAGCCCCAGCATTTT. As protein: CASSLTGGGDQPQHF. Supplemented by reference TRBV7-9 and TRBJ1-5, the full variable domain reads DTGVSQNPRHKITKRGQNVTFRCDPISEHNRLYWYRQTLGQGPEFLTYFQNEAQLEKSRLLSDRFSAERPKGSFSTLEIQRTEQGDSAMYLCASSLTGGGDQPQHFGDGTRLSIL.

As concerns this clonotype: This may be a read error, as it is one base from a much larger clone. Without the conserved terminal phenylalanine or tryptophan, this CDR3 likely stems from a read error. V usage is TRBV7-9 and J usage is TRBJ1-1, with D maybe TRBD1 (5 bases). V was clipped by 6 bases and J by 1 base, with 24 bases between them. The CDR3 is 18 amino acids. The germline V gene encodes CDR1 SEHNR and CDR2 FQNEAQ (reference sequence). The CDR3 DNA reads TGTGCCAGCAGTGAAGCGGGGACCTTTATCATTTCGAACACTGAAGCTTTCATT. This codes for CASSEAGTFIISNTEAFI.

This clonotype was recorded only once. The chain carries TRBV29-1 and TRBJ1-1; D possibly corresponds to TRBD1 (5 bases). CDR1 and CDR2 from the germline V gene are SQVTM and ANQGSEA. CDR3 length: 14 residues. V was trimmed by 8 bases and J by 1 base, leaving 17 bases between them. The CDR3 is CSHFLTATNTEAFF. CDR3 nucleotides: TGCAGCCATTTCTTGACAGCAACGAACACTGAAGCTTTCTTT.

Turning to this clonotype: Its ends do not fully match the called genes, so a read error is possible. This chain joins TRBV10-3 and TRBJ2-6; D tentatively reads TRBD1 or TRBD2 (5 bases each). Germline V gives CDR1 ENHRY, CDR2 SYGVKD. The CDR3 is 13 amino acids. CDR3 region: CAISGAGASTEAF. The CDR3 DNA reads TGTGCCATCAGTGGTGCCGGGGCCAGCACTGAAGCTTTC.

This clonotype was seen many times. This chain connects TRBV7-9 to TRBJ2-7; D is tentatively TRBD1 or TRBD2 (5 bases each). The V end lost 4 bases, the J end lost 7 bases, and 17 bases lay between the germline ends. The CDR3 consists of 14 residues. The germline gives CDR1 SEHNR, CDR2 FQNEAQ (reference sequence). CDR3 residues: CASSSGDRLVEQYF. Here the CDR3 DNA reads TGTGCCAGCAGCTCCGGGGACCGATTGGTGGAGCAGTACTTC.

This chain links TRBV29-1 with TRBJ2-2; TRBD2 matches at 14 bases. The V and J ends lost 4 bases and 9 bases, in that order; junction bases with no gene match: 10. Germline V gene lookup returns CDR1 SQVTM and CDR2 ANQGSEA. The CDR3 sequence is 16 residues long. CDR3 sequence reads: CSVAGGLAGEARELFF. In DNA form, the CDR3 reads TGCAGCGTTGCCGGGGGACTAGCGGGAGAAGCGAGGGAGCTGTTTTTT.

This clonotype was counted ten times or more. The germline gene is not matched at one end of the junction; a read error may be the cause. J is TRBJ2-7 and V is TRBV20-1; weak D call: TRBD2 (5 bases). The V gene's germline CDR1 is DFQATT and CDR2 SNEGSKA (reference sequence). The CDR3 runs 13 residues. The DNA of the CDR3 is TGCAGGGCTACTCGAGGGAGCTCCTACGAGCAGTACTTC. It is translated as CRATRGSSYEQYF.

In its sample, this clonotype was seen a few times. The chain links TRBV25-1 to TRBJ2-7, with 9 bases identical to TRBD1. The tail of the sequence fits TRBJ2-1 better, so the J call may be wrong. This CDR3 is built from 12 residues. Looked up from germline, CDR1 is MGHDK and CDR2 is SYGVNS. The DNA of the CDR3 is TGTGCCAGCATGGGACAGGGTTATGAGCAGTTCTTC. This translates into CASMGQGYEQFF.

To note about this clonotype: An end of the junction does not agree with germline; a read error may underlie this. V and J are TRBV24-1 and TRBJ2-7; 11 bases are a match to TRBD1. Germline CDR1 KGHDR, CDR2 SFDVKD. The CDR3 runs 15 residues. CDR3 coding DNA: TGTGCCGCCAGTGACCCGGGACAGGGGGGCAACGAGCAGTACTTC. Translating gives CAASDPGQGGNEQYF.

This clonotype was seen repeatedly, ten times or more. This chain connects TRBV10-3 to TRBJ1-1; 7 nucleotides align to TRBD1. Trimming took 2 bases from V and 1 from J; bases not matched to a gene: 4. The CDR3 covers 15 residues. Germline V gene sequence: CDR1 ENHRY, CDR2 SYGVKD. The CDR3: CAISEPDRANTEAFF. The CDR3 bases are TGTGCCATCAGTGAGCCCGACAGGGCGAACACTGAAGCTTTCTTT.

For this clonotype: The CDR3 end shows no conserved phenylalanine or tryptophan, and so a read error is likely. The chain couples TRBV20-1 to TRBJ2-7; no clear D. There are 15 residues in the CDR3. Trimming shortened V by 0 bases and J by 3 bases, and 15 bases separated the two germline ends. Per germline, CDR1 DFQATT and CDR2 SNEGSKA (reference sequence). CDR3 DNA: TGCAGTGCTAGAGATGTGTTGGGAAGCAGCTACGAGCAGTACCTC. Protein: CSARDVLGSSYEQYL.

The V call is TRBV27, the J call TRBJ2-7; TRBD1 aligns across 9 bases. Germline CDR1 and CDR2: MNHEY and SMNVEV (reference sequence). V lost 3 bases to trimming and J lost 5 bases; unmatched junction nucleotides: 11. There are 16 residues in the CDR3. Here the CDR3 reads CASSFLSGQGRHEQYF. In nucleotides, the CDR3 is TGTGCCAGCAGTTTCCTAAGCGGACAGGGGAGACACGAGCAGTACTTC.

The chain recombines TRBV3-1 with TRBJ1-4, with D unclear. Trimming stripped 6 bases from V and 7 bases from J, with 15 bases between. There are 14 residues in the CDR3. Germline-derived CDR1 and CDR2 are LGHDT and YNNKEL (reference sequence). Written as DNA, the CDR3 is TGTGCCAGCAGACCCCGGGTGGCCGGTGAAAAACTGTTTTTT. It encodes CASRPRVAGEKLFF. Full variable domain (outside the CDR3, taken from reference TRBV3-1 and TRBJ1-4): DTAVSQTPKYLVTQMGNDKSIKCEQNLGHDTMYWYKQDSKKFLKIMFSYNNKELIINETVPNRFSPKSPDKAHLNLHINSLELGDSAVYFCASRPRVAGEKLFFGSGTQLSVL.

As to this clonotype: Compared with germline, one end of the junction differs, possibly owing to a read error. The chain carries TRBV2 and TRBJ1-1; D is unclear. CDR3 length: 14 residues. Germline V gives CDR1 SNHLY, CDR2 FYNNEI. Here the CDR3 DNA reads TGTGCCAGCAGCCGCACGACAACATCTCCTGAAGCTCTCTTT. Translated, it gives CASSRTTTSPEALF.

The V gene is TRBV29-1, the J gene TRBJ1-5; the D is unclear. This CDR3 is built from 11 residues. V was clipped by 8 bases and J by 1 base, with 6 bases between them. CDR1 and CDR2 from the germline V gene are SQVTM and ANQGSEA. The CDR3 loop is CSLWSNQPQHF. CDR3 in DNA: TGCAGCTTATGGAGCAATCAGCCCCAGCATTTT.

This chain uses TRBV7-2 with TRBJ1-1; D gene ambiguous. Per germline, CDR1 SGHTA and CDR2 FQGNSA. Trimming cost V 5 bases and J 4 bases, with 26 bases left between them. This CDR3 has 18 residues. CDR3 amino acids: CASSRGLPSGGYGTEAFF. The CDR3 DNA sequence: TGTGCCAGCAGCCGCGGACTACCCAGTGGCGGGTACGGCACTGAAGCTTTCTTT. Based on the CDR3 plus reference TRBV7-2 and TRBJ1-1, the full variable domain is GAGVSQSPSNKVTEKGKDVELRCDPISGHTALYWYRQSLGQGLEFLIYFQGNSAPDKSGLPSDRFSAERTGGSVSTLTIQRTQQEDSAVYLCASSRGLPSGGYGTEAFFGQGTRLTVV.

The V call is TRBV29-1, the J call TRBJ2-7; 11 bases agree with TRBD2. There are 16 residues in the CDR3. V shed 3 bases, J shed 3 bases, and the junction held 10 bases outside the gene matches. Germline-derived CDR1 and CDR2 are SQVTM and ANQGSEA. CDR3 coding DNA: TGCAGCGTTGAGGGGGGGATAGCGGGAGGGAGCTACGAGCAGTACTTC. This encodes CSVEGGIAGGSYEQYF.

This clonotype was seen a few times. The chain has TRBV27 and TRBJ1-2; no clear D. The germline V and J ends were trimmed by 8 bases and 3 bases, with 16 bases remaining between them. Looked up from germline, CDR1 is MNHEY and CDR2 is SMNVEV (reference sequence). The CDR3 extends over 14 amino acids. The CDR3, as DNA: TGTGCCAGCGCCTGGAGCCCTCGGGACTATGGCTACACCTTC. Amino acid sequence: CASAWSPRDYGYTF.

This chain links TRBV5-1 with TRBJ1-2; maybe TRBD1 (6 bases). This CDR3 has 15 amino acids. The germline gives CDR1 SGHRS, CDR2 YFSETQ. V was pared by 0 bases and J by 2 bases, with 11 bases between. CDR3 DNA: TGCGCCAGCAGCTTGGAGGGGGAGGAAAACTATGGCTACACCTTC. Amino acid sequence: CASSLEGEENYGYTF.

This clonotype has ten or more counts. The chain uses TRBV19 and TRBJ1-5; D is possibly TRBD1 (6 bases). CDR1 and CDR2 (germline): LNHDA, SQIVND (reference sequence). Trimming shortened V by 3 bases and J by 7 bases, and 16 bases separated the two germline ends. This CDR3 comprises 15 residues. This CDR3 reads CASSIPAGVIQPQHF. The DNA for the CDR3 is TGTGCCAGTAGTATTCCGGCAGGGGTCATCCAGCCCCAGCATTTT.

The chain couples TRBV15 to TRBJ1-5; 7 nucleotides align to TRBD1. Germline V gene lookup returns CDR1 LNHNV and CDR2 YYDKDF (reference sequence). The trim removed 3 bases at V and 9 bases at J, leaving 8 bases unmatched. The CDR3 runs to 14 residues. As DNA, the CDR3 is TGTGCCACCAGCAGTTACAGGGGACGTTGGCCCCAGCATTTT. Amino acids: CATSSYRGRWPQHF.

This clonotype was found many times. V and J are TRBV10-3 and TRBJ2-7, with a weak D call TRBD1 (5 bases). V gave up 6 bases and J gave up 0 bases, with 9 bases separating them. The V gene's germline CDR1 is ENHRY and CDR2 SYGVKD. The CDR3 is 13 residues long. CDR3 DNA sequence: TGTGCCATCAGCCGACAGTTCTCCTACGAGCAGTACTTC. Translating gives CAISRQFSYEQYF.

A word on this clonotype: The CDR3 carries no conserved terminal phenylalanine or tryptophan, so it likely arises from a read error. The genes are TRBV19 and TRBJ1-1; possibly TRBD1 for D (5 bases). The CDR3 runs to 12 residues. CDR1 is LNHDA and CDR2 is SQIVND in the germline V gene (reference sequence). Trimming took 4 bases from V and 8 from J, leaving 11 bases between them. DNA of the CDR3: TGTGCCAGTAGTAAGCAGGGTACCGAAGCTTTCCTT. Protein sequence: CASSKQGTEAFL.

The sample holds one count of this clonotype. V gene TRBV11-3 combines with J gene TRBJ1-2; the D gene is possibly TRBD1 (6 bases). CDR1 is SGHNT and CDR2 is YENEEA in the germline V gene. Trimming took 4 bases from V and 8 from J, leaving 17 bases between them. CDR3 size: 14 residues. The CDR3 sequence is CASSSSGHMGGYTF. In DNA form, the CDR3 reads TGTGCCAGCAGCTCCTCGGGACACATGGGAGGCTACACCTTC.

This chain links TRBV10-2 with TRBJ1-1, with D unclear. V was shortened by 3 bases and J by 4 bases, with 15 bases between the two germline ends. The CDR3 totals 15 residues. Per germline, CDR1 WSHSY and CDR2 SAAADI. In DNA, the CDR3 is TGCGCCAGCAGTGACGGAGAAGGGCGCGGCACTGAAGCTTTCTTT. It translates to CASSDGEGRGTEAFF.

This clonotype occurred many times. As DNA, the CDR3 is TGTGCCAGCCAAGCGGCCGGGACAGGGGGGATCGGGGAGCTGTTTTTT. Encoded protein: CASQAAGTGGIGELFF. This chain links TRBV25-1 with TRBJ2-2; TRBD1 aligns across 11 bases. This CDR3 spans 16 amino acids. V gave up 8 bases and J gave up 7 bases; unmatched junction bases: 12. Germline CDR1 MGHDK, CDR2 SYGVNS.

The V gene is TRBV7-9, the J gene TRBJ2-2, with TRBD1 matching 8 bases. The length of the CDR3 is 19 residues. Trimming removed 2 bases from V and 0 bases from J; junction bases left unmatched: 11. Germline CDR1 reads SEHNR; CDR2 reads FQNEAQ (reference sequence). CDR3 protein: CASSLLLGTGETNTGELFF. The CDR3 DNA sequence: TGTGCCAGCAGCTTACTTTTAGGGACAGGCGAAACGAACACCGGGGAGCTGTTTTTT. The full variable domain, its missing parts supplied by reference TRBV7-9 and TRBJ2-2, is DTGVSQNPRHKITKRGQNVTFRCDPISEHNRLYWYRQTLGQGPEFLTYFQNEAQLEKSRLLSDRFSAERPKGSFSTLEIQRTEQGDSAMYLCASSLLLGTGETNTGELFFGEGSRLTVL.

The chain carries TRBV4-3 and TRBJ1-5; 7 positions match TRBD1. The length of the CDR3 is 16 residues. J gave up 2 bases and V 3 bases, and 7 bases lay outside the gene matches. The germline V gene encodes CDR1 LGHNA and CDR2 YSLEER. The DNA of the CDR3 is TGCGCCAGCAGCCAGGGGACAGCCTCTCGCAATCAGCCCCAGCATTTT. Translating it yields CASSQGTASRNQPQHF.

In its sample, this clonotype was seen many times. The V call is TRBV2, the J call TRBJ1-3, with 8 bases that match TRBD1. CDR3 length equals 13 residues. Per germline, CDR1 SNHLY and CDR2 FYNNEI. V dropped 8 bases and J dropped 11; count of bases not matched to a gene: 11. In DNA form, the CDR3 reads TGTGCCAGCCCAGGGACAGGCGAACGGTCCATATATTTT. Translating gives CASPGTGERSIYF.